The rows below give T cell receptor beta chains drawn from one sample of a study of cytomegalovirus exposure and HLA in healthy donors. The data were produced by immunoSEQ multiplex PCR, yet TCRdb's version contains in-frame clones alone and is incomplete. The sample records 200,000 to 250,000 clones, about three quarters being singletons. Specimen: PBMCs. The receptors were gathered from a man aged 40-50 years in good health and CMV-seronegative. Each CDR3 is given with its conserved first and last residue. A D gene is named only where the DNA matches it firmly. The size entry is marked missing in some rows and otherwise reads once, few, many or a size class.

j_call d_call cdr3_length v_call clone_size cdr3_aa cdr3_nt
TRBJ2-5 - 15 TRBV15 - CATSRDRGARETQYF TGTGCCACCAGCAGAGATCGGGGGGCTAGGGAGACCCAGTACTTC
TRBJ2-3 - 15 TRBV5-6 - CASSVWDTLTDTQYF TGTGCCAGCAGCGTTTGGGACACTCTCACAGATACGCAGTATTTT
TRBJ1-5 - 11 TRBV6-6 - CASGSGQPQHF TGTGCCAGCGGATCGGGTCAGCCCCAGCATTTT
TRBJ1-4 - 14 TRBV7-9 - CASSPRATNEKLFF TGTGCCAGCAGCCCCCGGGCAACTAATGAAAAACTGTTTTTT
TRBJ1-1 TRBD1 15 TRBV5-1 few CASSSQTGGSTEAFF TGCGCCAGCAGCTCTCAAACAGGGGGCTCGACTGAAGCTTTCTTT
TRBJ1-4 - 16 TRBV5-6 - CASSLVGAAANEKLFF TGTGCCAGCAGCTTGGTTGGGGCCGCGGCTAATGAAAAACTGTTTTTT
TRBJ1-1 - 12 TRBV12-5 - CASGLDGYEAFF TGTGCTAGTGGTTTGGACGGGTATGAAGCTTTCTTT
TRBJ1-1 - 13 TRBV6-5 - CASTKPGDTEAFF TGTGCCAGCACCAAGCCGGGGGACACTGAAGCTTTCTTT
TRBJ1-5 - 14 TRBV5-6 - CASSLRGPNQPQHF TGTGCCAGCAGCTTAAGGGGCCCCAATCAGCCCCAGCATTTT
TRBJ2-3 TRBD2 17 TRBV29-1 - CSVKTSGGYFSTDTQYF TGCAGCGTTAAGACTAGCGGGGGCTATTTTAGCACAGATACGCAGTATTTT
TRBJ1-6 - 13 TRBV7-8 - CASSLKGDSPLHF TGTGCCAGCAGCCTAAAGGGGGATTCACCCCTCCACTTT
TRBJ2-1 TRBD2 13 TRBV12-5 - CASGGSGRNEQFF TGTGCTAGTGGTGGTAGCGGGAGGAATGAGCAGTTCTTC
TRBJ2-7 - 12 TRBV5-1 - CASRQDPYEQYF TGCGCCAGCCGCCAGGATCCATACGAGCAGTACTTC
TRBJ2-5 TRBD1 16 TRBV7-6 - CASSLGGTGGAETQYF TGTGCCAGCAGCTTAGGGGGGACAGGGGGCGCCGAGACCCAGTACTTC
TRBJ2-1 - 11 TRBV12-5 - CASGIAGRQFF TGTGCTAGTGGTATTGCGGGACGGCAGTTCTTC
TRBJ2-7 - 14 TRBV27 - CASSFGNRAYEQYF TGTGCCAGCAGTTTCGGGAACAGGGCCTACGAGCAGTACTTC
TRBJ1-5 TRBD1 15 TRBV5-1 once CASSFAGQVNQPQHF TGCGCCAGCAGCTTCGCCGGACAGGTCAATCAGCCCCAGCATTTT
TRBJ1-3 - 14 TRBV27 - CASSRGGVGNTIYF TGTGCCAGCAGTCGGGGGGGGGTCGGAAACACCATATATTTT
TRBJ1-6 TRBD1 15 TRBV5-4 - CASSLSWTGESPLHF TGTGCCAGCAGCTTGAGTTGGACAGGGGAGTCACCCCTCCACTTT
TRBJ2-7 TRBD2 19 TRBV4-3 - CASSQEWAKSTGGRDEQYF TGCGCCAGCAGCCAAGAATGGGCCAAGTCGACGGGGGGGCGGGACGAGCAGTACTTC
TRBJ1-1 - 13 TRBV6-4 - CASSDSYKRIAFF TGTGCCAGCAGTGACTCTTACAAGAGGATAGCTTTCTTT
TRBJ1-4 - 13 TRBV19 - CASSRATNEKLFF TGTGCCAGTAGTCGGGCAACTAATGAAAAACTGTTTTTT
TRBJ1-5 TRBD1 13 TRBV23-1 - CASNWDSYQPQHF TGCGCCAGCAATTGGGACAGTTATCAGCCCCAGCATTTT
TRBJ2-7 - 13 TRBV2 - CASGRPRENEQYF TGTGCCAGCGGGCGCCCCAGGGAAAACGAGCAGTACTTC
TRBJ1-1 - 14 TRBV10-3 - CAISTGSPGTEAFF TGTGCCATCAGTACCGGGAGCCCGGGGACTGAAGCTTTCTTT
TRBJ1-2 - 15 TRBV7-8 - CASQPMDNPNYGYTF TGTGCCAGCCAACCCATGGACAACCCTAACTATGGCTACACCTTC
TRBJ2-2 TRBD2 14 TRBV4-2 - CASSSEREDGELFF TGTGCCAGCAGCTCGGAGCGGGAGGACGGGGAGCTGTTTTTT
TRBJ2-3 - 15 TRBV6-1 few CASSEGGRYTDTQYF TGTGCCAGCAGTGAAGGGGGCAGGTACACAGATACGCAGTATTTT
TRBJ1-5 TRBD1 16 TRBV6-1 - CASSETGGRRNQPQHF TGTGCCAGCAGTGAGACAGGGGGGAGACGAAATCAGCCCCAGCATTTT
TRBJ2-7 - 14 TRBV4-2 - CASSQDKGVYEQYF TGTGCCAGCAGCCAAGATAAGGGGGTGTACGAGCAGTACTTC
TRBJ1-2 TRBD1 14 TRBV7-9 - CASRFTGGDYGYTF TGTGCCAGCAGATTTACAGGGGGCGACTATGGCTACACCTTC
TRBJ2-7 - 12 TRBV6-6 few CASTSDIYEQYF TGTGCCAGCACCTCGGACATCTACGAGCAGTACTTC
TRBJ2-5 TRBD2 15 TRBV23-1 few CASSGLAGGPGTQYF TGCGCCAGCAGTGGACTAGCGGGAGGGCCGGGGACCCAGTACTTC
TRBJ1-2 TRBD1 14 TRBV4-3 - CASGRTGSPYGYTF TGCGCCAGCGGACGGACAGGCAGCCCCTATGGCTACACCTTC
TRBJ2-7 - 14 TRBV27 - CASSLSRLAGEQYF TGTGCCAGCAGTTTATCGAGGCTAGCCGGCGAGCAGTACTTC
TRBJ1-2 TRBD1 15 TRBV29-1 once CSVDLPGQGLKGHTF TGCAGCGTTGACCTACCGGGACAGGGTTTGAAGGGCCACACCTTC
TRBJ1-6 - 15 TRBV5-1 - CASSLVSAVNSPLHF TGCGCCAGCAGCTTGGTGTCGGCGGTTAATTCACCCCTCCACTTT
TRBJ1-2 TRBD1 14 TRBV18 - CASSRDDRALGYTF TGTGCCAGCTCACGAGATGACAGGGCCCTTGGCTACACCTTC
TRBJ2-7 - 12 TRBV7-2 - CASSSQGYEQYF TGTGCCAGCAGCTCCCAGGGATACGAGCAGTACTTC
TRBJ2-5 TRBD2 15 TRBV28 - CASSLLAGARETQYF TGTGCCAGCAGTTTACTAGCGGGAGCTCGAGAGACCCAGTACTTC
TRBJ2-7 TRBD2 16 TRBV7-2 - CASSLSPAGSSYEQYF TGTGCCAGCAGCTTAAGCCCAGCGGGGAGCTCCTACGAGCAGTACTTC